These 8 T cell receptor beta chains came from one sample sequenced in a study of blood T cell repertoires in COVID-19. The repertoire was sequenced with immunoSEQ multiplex PCR; TCRdb's copy has only in-frame clones and lacks some. The repertoire consists of over 75,000 clones, with about 90% occurring once and the leading ten covering 4.2%. Material for sequencing was peripheral blood. The origin of the receptors is a human donor with COVID-19, enrolled during active disease. The donor label of this sample is uncertain.

The table lists this clone with a count of one. The chain joins TRBV6-5 to TRBJ1-4; possible D gene TRBD1, 6 bases. The CDR3 spans 15 residues. Trimming removed 5 bases at V and 1 base at J, with 11 bases between. Germline V CDR1 and CDR2: MNHEY, SVGAGI. The CDR3 sequence is CASSPGTLTNEKLFF. The CDR3 DNA reads TGTGCCAGCAGTCCCGGGACACTAACTAATGAAAAACTGTTTTTT.

The chain couples TRBV5-6 to TRBJ2-3; D is unclear. Germline CDR1 is SGHDT and CDR2 is YYEEEE. Trimming removed 0 bases from V and 0 bases from J, with 2 bases in between. The CDR3 covers 13 residues. In DNA, the CDR3 is TGTGCCAGCAGCTTGGCTAGCACAGATACGCAGTATTTT. It encodes CASSLASTDTQYF.

The count of this clone is one. The chain links TRBV30 to TRBJ1-4; D is unclear. In germline, CDR1 is GTSNPN, CDR2 SVGIG (reference sequence). The CDR3 is made up of 16 amino acids. The germline V and J ends were trimmed by 4 bases and 0 bases, with 15 bases remaining between them. DNA of the CDR3: TGTGCCTGGACCCAAGGTGGCGGATCAACTAATGAAAAACTGTTTTTT. Translating it yields CAWTQGGGSTNEKLFF. Based on the CDR3 plus reference TRBV30 and TRBJ1-4, the full variable domain is SQTIHQWPATLVQPVGSPLSLECTVEGTSNPNLYWYRQAAGRGLQLLFYSVGIGQISSEVPQNLSASRPQDRQFILSSKKLLLSDSGFYLCAWTQGGGSTNEKLFFGSGTQLSVL.

J is TRBJ1-1 and V is TRBV2; the D gene is possibly TRBD1 (5 bases). Trimming removed 5 bases at V and 3 bases at J, with 10 bases between. Germline CDR1 reads SNHLY; CDR2 reads FYNNEI. CDR3 length: 13 amino acids. The CDR3 reads CASSFQGDTEAFF. The CDR3 bases are TGTGCCAGCAGTTTCCAGGGTGACACTGAAGCTTTCTTT. The full variable domain, with the rest looked up from reference TRBV2 and TRBJ1-1, is EPEVTQTPSHQVTQMGQEVILRCVPISNHLYFYWYRQILGQKVEFLVSFYNNEISEKSEIFDDQFSVERPDGSNFTLKIRSTKLEDSAMYFCASSFQGDTEAFFGQGTRLTVV.

The count of this clone is one. This sequence joins TRBV4-1 and TRBJ1-2; 8 bases map to TRBD1. Trimming removed 6 bases from V and 4 bases from J; junction bases left unmatched: 13. This CDR3 spans 16 amino acids. Germline loops: CDR1 MGHRA, CDR2 YSYEKL. The CDR3 region has the DNA TGCGCCAGCAGTCGCACTACCAAGACAGGGGCCTATGGCTACACCTTC. The encoded protein is CASSRTTKTGAYGYTF.

CDR3 nucleotides: TGTGCCAGCAGTGAAACTAGGTACAATGAGCAGTTCTTC. Translating gives CASSETRYNEQFF. This sequence joins TRBV2 and TRBJ2-1; D may be TRBD2 (5 bases). V was trimmed by 2 bases and J by 4 bases, leaving 6 bases between them. This CDR3 has 13 residues. Per germline, CDR1 SNHLY and CDR2 FYNNEI.

The chain employs TRBV6-4 and TRBJ2-7; TRBD1 matches at 7 bases. CDR1 and CDR2 from the germline V gene are MRHNA and SNTAGT. The CDR3 is 16 residues long. V lost 0 bases and J lost 2; bases outside the gene matches: 7. This chain's CDR3 is CASSDSFPGQTYEQYF. The DNA for the CDR3 is TGTGCCAGCAGTGACTCTTTTCCGGGACAGACCTACGAGCAGTACTTC.

A single count supports this clone. This chain joins TRBV5-4 and TRBJ1-4; perhaps TRBD1 as D (5 bases). This CDR3 has 12 residues. V was cut by 4 bases and J by 8 bases, with 9 bases left in between. Germline lookup yields CDR1 SGHNT and CDR2 YYREEE (reference sequence). The CDR3 coding sequence is TGTGCCAGCAGCCGGTCAGGGGAAAAACTGTTTTTT. Amino acids: CASSRSGEKLFF.